Shown below are 20 T cell receptor beta chains from a single sample sequenced in a study of human T cells and chemical hapten exposure. Time point noted: patch test 3, about 24 weeks after DPC sensitization. Treatment noted: therapeutic diphenylcyclopropenone sensitization with weekly scalp DPC. TCRdb recomputed calls from the RACE reads with MiXCR, one row per CDR3 protein. This repertoire shows roughly 200,000 distinct CDR3 sequences, approximately 24% found once; its top ten account for approximately 2.3%. This material consisted of whole blood, taken in connection with sensitization to the hapten diphenylcyclopropenone (DPC). The origin of the receptors is a woman between 40 and 50 years old with alopecia areata. Some clones in this sample may be carry-over from other donors' samples.

This clonotype has more than one count but fewer than ten. The rearrangement joins TRBV29-1 to TRBJ2-7; 10 bases match TRBD2. Trimming at V came to 0 bases and at J to 6 bases, leaving 5 bases not matched to a gene. Germline assignment: CDR1 SQVTM and CDR2 ANQGSEA. This CDR3 contains 14 residues. CDR3 residues: CSVEDLSSGSEQYF. CDR3 bases: TGCAGCGTTGAAGATTTGTCTAGCGGGAGCGAGCAGTACTTC.

The genes are TRBV27 and TRBJ2-7, with TRBD1 matching 12 bases. Germline V CDR1 and CDR2: MNHEY, SMNVEV (reference sequence). This CDR3 has 14 residues. V was clipped by 8 bases and J by 8 bases; unmatched bases: 10. The CDR3 DNA is TGTGCCAGCTCACGAGGGGACAGGGGGCAGAAGCAGTACTTC. It yields the protein CASSRGDRGQKQYF.

This clonotype was counted only a few times. This rearrangement joins TRBV6-1 to TRBJ1-2; D might be TRBD1 (6 bases). This CDR3 spans 15 amino acids. CDR1 MNHNS and CDR2 SASEGT come from the germline V gene. With 7 bases removed from V and 2 bases from J, the gap between germline ends came to 17 bases. The CDR3 bases are TGTGCCAGCACCCGTTCAGGGGTCCTCAACTATGGCTACACCTTC. This encodes CASTRSGVLNYGYTF.

This clonotype was recorded many times. The CDR3 spells CSARDLASSYNEQFF. The DNA for the CDR3 is TGCAGTGCTAGAGATCTAGCGAGCTCCTACAATGAGCAGTTCTTC. The V and J genes are TRBV20-1 and TRBJ2-1; tentatively, D is TRBD2 (6 bases). The CDR3 extends over 15 amino acids. CDR1 DFQATT and CDR2 SNEGSKA come from the germline V gene (reference sequence). Between the trimmed V and J ends, which lost 0 bases and 0 bases, there was a span of 9 bases.

This clonotype was observed a handful of times. The chain is built from TRBV28 and TRBJ1-2; no firm D call. The CDR3 loop spans 14 amino acids. V shed 6 bases and J shed 7 bases, with 18 bases lying between them. Per the germline V gene, CDR1 is MDHEN and CDR2 is SYDVKM. CDR3 residues: CASSPLELGAGYTF. The CDR3 DNA reads TGTGCCAGCAGCCCCCTGGAGCTGGGCGCTGGCTACACCTTC.

The J gene is TRBJ2-7, the V gene TRBV7-6, with 9 bases lining up with TRBD2. V was pared by 5 bases and J by 5 bases, with 13 bases of the junction left unmatched. Germline CDR1 and CDR2: SGHVS and FNYEAQ. The CDR3 has 16 amino acids. CDR3 DNA: TGTGCCAGCAGCGGCCAACCTAGCGGGACTAACAACGAGCAGTACTTC. It encodes CASSGQPSGTNNEQYF.

This clonotype has only a few counts. The genes are TRBV18 and TRBJ1-5, with 8 bases lining up with TRBD1. This CDR3 is built from 15 residues. V was clipped by 5 bases and J by 0 bases; unmatched bases: 3. The germline CDR1 and CDR2 sequences are KGHSH and LQKENI. Written as DNA, the CDR3 is TGTGCCAGCTCAGTCACAGGGGGTAGCAATCAGCCCCAGCATTTT. Translated, it gives CASSVTGGSNQPQHF.

This clonotype was picked up many times. V gene TRBV6-2 or TRBV6-3 combines with J gene TRBJ2-7; D gene uncertain. The CDR3 sequence is 12 residues long. The germline V gene encodes CDR1 MNHEY and CDR2 SVGEGT. V dropped 10 bases and J dropped 0 bases, with 10 bases sitting between them. DNA for the CDR3: TGTGCCACCCTGCGTAGCTCCTACGAGCAGTACTTC. Its translation is CATLRSSYEQYF.

The table lists this clonotype with a few counts. The chain joins TRBV10-3 to TRBJ2-5; the match to TRBD2 covers 7 bases. Per germline, CDR1 ENHRY and CDR2 SYGVKD. The CDR3 length is 14 residues. Losses at the gene ends were 2 bases for V and 5 bases for J; bases not matched to a gene: 5. The CDR3 DNA is TGTGCCATCAGTGAGGGGGGGGTCGGGGAGACCCAGTACTTC. Amino acid sequence: CAISEGGVGETQYF.

This clonotype was counted between two and nine times. The chain combines TRBV28 with TRBJ2-2; the match to TRBD2 covers 11 bases. CDR1 and CDR2 (germline): MDHEN, SYDVKM. This CDR3 region has 15 residues. V lost 5 bases and J lost 7; bases outside the gene matches: 6. The CDR3 protein is CASSTILAGVGELFF. Here the CDR3 DNA reads TGTGCCAGCAGTACTATACTAGCGGGAGTCGGGGAGCTGTTTTTT.

The chain employs TRBV29-1 and TRBJ2-5; possibly TRBD1 or TRBD2 for D (5 bases each). The V end lost 7 bases, the J end lost 1 base, and 7 bases lay between the germline ends. The germline CDR1 and CDR2 sequences are SQVTM and ANQGSEA. The CDR3 runs 11 residues. CDR3 nucleotides: TGCAGCGCTGGGACCCAAGAGACCCAGTACTTC. Translated: CSAGTQETQYF.

The chain combines TRBV27 with TRBJ2-1, with 10 bases fitting TRBD2. This CDR3 spans 15 amino acids. The V gene end was trimmed by 2 bases and the J gene end by 4 bases; junction bases not matched to a gene: 2. The V gene's germline CDR1 is MNHEY and CDR2 SMNVEV (reference sequence). The CDR3: CASSLTSGKYNEQFF. CDR3 sequence (DNA): TGTGCCAGCAGTTTAACTAGCGGGAAATACAATGAGCAGTTCTTC.

This chain links TRBV14 with TRBJ1-2; no clear D gene. The CDR3 loop spans 13 amino acids. The V end was cut by 0 bases, the J end by 4 bases, with 6 bases between. CDR1 and CDR2 (germline): SGHDN, FVKESK. This CDR3 reads CASSQDGSYGYTF. CDR3 DNA sequence: TGTGCCAGCAGCCAAGATGGATCCTATGGCTACACCTTC.

V is TRBV6-5 and J is TRBJ1-5, with D unclear. The CDR3 is made up of 14 amino acids. V was cut by 5 bases and J by 2 bases, with 10 bases left in between. CDR1 is MNHEY, CDR2 SVGAGI, per germline. CDR3: CASSQFQGNQPQHF. As DNA, the CDR3 is TGTGCCAGCAGTCAATTCCAGGGCAATCAGCCCCAGCATTTT.

The J gene is TRBJ2-7, the V gene TRBV11-2, with no clear D. The CDR3 has 11 residues. CDR1 and CDR2 (germline): SGHAT, FQNNGV. V lost 10 bases, J lost 7 bases, and 14 bases lay in between. The CDR3: CATQGSWEQYF. Written as DNA, the CDR3 is TGTGCCACCCAAGGGTCCTGGGAGCAGTACTTC.

J is TRBJ2-3 and V is TRBV7-2; no firm D call. Germline V CDR1 and CDR2: SGHTA, FQGNSA. The CDR3 runs to 14 residues. Trimming took 1 base from V and 9 from J, leaving 14 bases between them. The DNA for the CDR3 is TGTGCCAGCAGCTTAGTTACCCTGGGGTCCACGCAGTATTTT. Protein: CASSLVTLGSTQYF.

The chain links TRBV7-9 to TRBJ2-2, with TRBD2 matching 16 bases. CDR1 and CDR2 from the germline V gene are SEHNR and FQNEAQ (reference sequence). CDR3 length: 18 residues. Trimming cost V 5 bases and J 3 bases; bases outside gene matches: 6. The CDR3 loop is CASSGGLAGGPDTGELFF. DNA of the CDR3: TGTGCCAGCAGCGGGGGACTAGCGGGAGGGCCTGACACCGGGGAGCTGTTTTTT.

The chain links TRBV6-2 or TRBV6-3 to TRBJ1-1; TRBD1 might be the D (6 bases). CDR3 size: 18 residues. CDR1 and CDR2 (germline): MNHEY, SVGEGT. V lost 7 bases, J lost 1 base, and 25 bases lay in between. The CDR3 DNA sequence: TGTGCCAGCAACCCCCTTGCAGGCTCGGGGGGCCAGAACACTGAAGCTTTCTTT. This sequence encodes CASNPLAGSGGQNTEAFF.

The V gene is TRBV7-9, the J gene TRBJ2-5; the match to TRBD1 covers 9 bases. CDR3 size: 15 residues. The germline V gene has CDR1 SEHNR and CDR2 FQNEAQ (reference sequence). J lost 7 bases, V lost 3 bases, and 9 bases had no gene match. CDR3 sequence reads: CASSLRGQGIVTQYF. For the CDR3, the DNA is TGTGCCAGCAGCTTGAGGGGACAGGGAATTGTGACCCAGTACTTC.

This clonotype has a handful of counts. The chain employs TRBV28 and TRBJ1-5; 7 bases line up with TRBD1. This CDR3 has 12 amino acids. V lost 5 bases, J lost 12 bases, and 7 bases stayed unmatched. Germline V gives CDR1 MDHEN, CDR2 SYDVKM. CDR3 sequence (DNA): TGTGCCAGCAGTCAGACAGGGAGCCACCAGCATTTT. This gives the protein CASSQTGSHQHF.